This entry features one T cell receptor beta chain sequence. This CDR3 is built from 13 residues. Trimming left V 4 bases short and J 2 bases short, with 9 bases between. This record comes from a study of technical replicates of blood from a few donors. Sequencing was performed with immunoSEQ multiplex PCR; in TCRdb, only in-frame clones are kept and a portion is missing. This table holds tens of thousands of clones, 95% to 96% found once. This receptor was identified in a human donor in good health. The J gene is TRBJ2-7, the V gene TRBV23-1; D is unclear. TRBV23-1 is filed as an ORF, its function uncertain. Sequencing was done on a sample of T cells isolated from PBMCs. CDR3 coding DNA: TGCGCCAGCAGTCGTAGTAAGCCCTACGAGCAGTACTTC. This gives the protein CASSRSKPYEQYF.